These 24 T cell receptor beta chains were sequenced from one sample in a study of blood T cell repertoires in COVID-19. Sequencing used immunoSEQ multiplex PCR; TCRdb keeps in-frame clones, though not all of them. In the table there are approximately 160,000 clones, more than 85% of which are singletons. Sequencing used peripheral blood. The receptor source for this set is a man aged 50-60 years with acute or convalescent COVID-19.

This chain connects TRBV5-1 to TRBJ2-7; tentatively, D is TRBD2 (5 bases). V dropped 1 base and J dropped 3 bases, with 11 bases sitting between them. Looked up from germline, CDR1 is SGHRS and CDR2 is YFSETQ. This CDR3 contains 14 residues. The CDR3 region has the DNA TGCGCCAGCAGCTTGACCGGGGAAGGCTACGAGCAGTACTTC. This sequence encodes CASSLTGEGYEQYF.

The chain joins TRBV5-4 to TRBJ2-3; 16 bases line up with TRBD2. V was pared by 4 bases and J by 9 bases, with 8 bases of the junction left unmatched. Germline CDR1 reads SGHNT; CDR2 reads YYREEE (reference sequence). The CDR3 spans 16 residues. DNA for the CDR3: TGTGCCAGCAGCAGGGGACTAGCGGGAGGGATAGGAACGCAGTATTTT. Protein product: CASSRGLAGGIGTQYF.

V usage is TRBV3-1 (or the pseudogene TRBV3-2) and J usage is TRBJ1-4; 8 positions match TRBD1. J gave up 8 bases and V 4 bases, and 9 bases lay outside the gene matches. Germline CDR1 and CDR2: LGHDT and YNNKEL (reference sequence). CDR3 length: 15 residues. CDR3 coding DNA: TGTGCCAGCAGCCCCAGGACAGGGTCGGGCGAAAAACTGTTTTTT. It codes for CASSPRTGSGEKLFF.

V is TRBV7-2 and J is TRBJ1-4, with TRBD1 matching over 9 bases. The CDR3 covers 14 residues. V lost 5 bases, J lost 8 bases, and 6 bases stayed unmatched. Germline-derived CDR1 and CDR2 are SGHTA and FQGNSA. This CDR3 reads CASSTGTGREKLFF. CDR3 nucleotide sequence: TGTGCCAGCAGCACCGGGACAGGGCGAGAAAAACTGTTTTTT.

This chain joins TRBV7-8 and TRBJ2-1; TRBD2 matches at 9 bases. The ends lost 5 bases at V and 7 bases at J; junction bases unmatched: 9. Germline assignment: CDR1 SGHVS and CDR2 FQNEAQ. This CDR3 contains 15 residues. DNA of the CDR3: TGTGCCAGCAGCCCTAGCGGGGCCCGCTTAAATGAGCAGTTCTTC. This sequence encodes CASSPSGARLNEQFF.

This chain links TRBV3-1 (or the pseudogene TRBV3-2) with TRBJ1-6; D is possibly TRBD1 (5 bases). Germline lookup yields CDR1 LGHDT and CDR2 YNNKEL (reference sequence). V was pared by 1 base and J by 4 bases, with 11 bases between. This CDR3 has 16 residues. CDR3 DNA sequence: TGTGCCAGCAGCCAAGGGGGGGTAACGTATAATTCACCCCTCCACTTT. This encodes CASSQGGVTYNSPLHF.

J is TRBJ2-2 and V is TRBV7-8; 7 bases are a match to TRBD2. This CDR3 has 15 amino acids. The J segment lost 4 bases and the V segment lost 5 bases, leaving 7 bases of the junction unmatched. Germline V CDR1 and CDR2: SGHVS, FQNEAQ. The CDR3 coding sequence is TGTGCCAGCAGCGGGGGGGGAGAGGGCACCGGGGAGCTGTTTTTT. Translation gives CASSGGGEGTGELFF. Supplemented by reference TRBV7-8 and TRBJ2-2, the full variable domain reads GAGVSQSPRYKVAKRGQDVALRCDPISGHVSLFWYQQALGQGPEFLTYFQNEAQLDKSGLPSDRFFAERPEGSVSTLKIQRTQQEDSAVYLCASSGGGEGTGELFFGEGSRLTVL.

The rearrangement links TRBV19 to TRBJ2-3, with TRBD2 matching 10 bases. Per germline, CDR1 LNHDA and CDR2 SQIVND (reference sequence). V was pared by 9 bases and J by 13 bases, with 7 bases of the junction left unmatched. The CDR3 consists of 11 residues. CDR3 nucleotides: TGTGCCAGCAAACTAGCGGGGTTGGAGTATTTT. This sequence encodes CASKLAGLEYF.

This sequence joins TRBV6-5 and TRBJ1-2; 9 bases map to TRBD1. This CDR3 comprises 15 residues. The V gene end was trimmed by 5 bases and the J gene end by 3 bases; junction bases not matched to a gene: 7. The germline V gene encodes CDR1 MNHEY and CDR2 SVGAGI. CDR3 sequence: CASSQRDRADYGYTF. Here the CDR3 DNA reads TGTGCCAGCAGTCAAAGGGACAGGGCGGACTATGGCTACACCTTC.

V gene TRBV3-1 (or the pseudogene TRBV3-2) combines with J gene TRBJ2-2, with D perhaps TRBD1 (5 bases). Germline V gene lookup returns CDR1 LGHDT and CDR2 YNNKEL (reference sequence). V was clipped by 3 bases and J by 4 bases, with 9 bases between them. This CDR3 spans 14 amino acids. In DNA form, the CDR3 reads TGTGCCAGCAGCCATCTAGGGGTCACCGGGGAGCTGTTTTTT. It specifies CASSHLGVTGELFF.

The chain employs TRBV20-1 and TRBJ1-2; D is perhaps TRBD1 (6 bases). CDR3 size: 12 residues. In germline, CDR1 is DFQATT, CDR2 SNEGSKA (reference sequence). Trimming took off 3 bases at V and 8 bases at J, with 13 bases between the two ends. The CDR3 sequence: CSASGEGHGYTF. Here the CDR3 DNA reads TGCAGTGCTAGTGGGGAGGGACACGGCTACACCTTC.

The CDR3 loop reads CASNTYNEQFF. CDR3 bases: TGTGCCAGTAACACGTACAATGAGCAGTTCTTC. J is TRBJ2-1 and V is TRBV19; D gene ambiguous. Looked up from germline, CDR1 is LNHDA and CDR2 is SQIVND (reference sequence). The CDR3 runs 11 residues. V lost 7 bases, J lost 4 bases, and 5 bases lay in between.

The genes are TRBV18 and TRBJ2-6; TRBD1 is a possible D gene (6 bases). V lost 2 bases to trimming and J lost 4 bases, with 12 bases between them. The CDR3 length is 16 residues. Looked up from germline, CDR1 is KGHSH and CDR2 is LQKENI. The CDR3 sequence: CASSPTTGTGANVLTF. In DNA, the CDR3 is TGTGCCAGCTCACCAACTACAGGGACCGGGGCCAACGTCCTGACTTTC. Combining the CDR3 with reference TRBV18 and TRBJ2-6 gives the whole variable domain NAGVMQNPRHLVRRRGQEARLRCSPMKGHSHVYWYRQLPEEGLKFMVYLQKENIIDESGMPKERFSAEFPKEGPSILRIQQVVRGDSAAYFCASSPTTGTGANVLTFGAGSRLTVL.

This chain links TRBV15 with TRBJ1-5, with D unclear. V lost 0 bases and J lost 0, with 9 bases in between. Germline CDR1 reads LNHNV; CDR2 reads YYDKDF (reference sequence). This CDR3 has 16 residues. Here the CDR3 reads CATSRERGYSNQPQHF. Here the CDR3 DNA reads TGTGCCACCAGCAGAGAAAGAGGGTATAGCAATCAGCCCCAGCATTTT.

This clone appeared once. The chain couples TRBV28 to TRBJ2-2, with TRBD1 identical over 8 bases. With V trimmed by 4 bases and J by 8 bases, 6 bases remained unmatched. CDR3 length: 14 residues. The V gene's germline CDR1 is MDHEN and CDR2 SYDVKM. CDR3 nucleotides: TGTGCCAGCAGTTCCGCAGGGGGCAGTGGGGAGCTGTTTTTT. It codes for CASSSAGGSGELFF.

The chain links TRBV6-5 to TRBJ2-1; 14 positions agree with TRBD2. CDR3 size: 15 residues. Germline CDR1 is MNHEY and CDR2 is SVGAGI. J gave up 7 bases and V 6 bases, and 5 bases lay outside the gene matches. Written as DNA, the CDR3 is TGTGCCAGCAGCCAGGGACTAGCGGGAGTGAATGAGCAGTTCTTC. This gives the protein CASSQGLAGVNEQFF.

The genes are TRBV2 and TRBJ1-5; 8 bases are shared with TRBD1. Germline CDR1 SNHLY, CDR2 FYNNEI. Trimming removed 4 bases from V and 0 bases from J; junction bases left unmatched: 5. CDR3 length: 16 residues. The CDR3 coding sequence is TGTGCCAGCAGTGTAGACAGGGGCGATAGCAATCAGCCCCAGCATTTT. Protein: CASSVDRGDSNQPQHF.

This sequence joins TRBV5-6 and TRBJ1-5, with D possibly matching TRBD1 (5 bases). The CDR3 contains 12 residues. V was trimmed by 4 bases and J by 9 bases, leaving 11 bases between them. Germline V gene lookup returns CDR1 SGHDT and CDR2 YYEEEE. The CDR3 DNA follows: TGTGCCAGCAGCCCGGGGGGGTGGCCCCAGCATTTT. It specifies CASSPGGWPQHF.

This clone was picked up one time. The chain employs TRBV4-2 and TRBJ1-1; no clear D gene. Trimming shortened V by 3 bases and J by 1 base, and 12 bases separated the two germline ends. CDR1 is LGHNA, CDR2 YNFKEQ, per germline. The CDR3 length is 15 residues. The CDR3 here is CASSHTASSNTEAFF. DNA of the CDR3: TGTGCCAGCAGCCACACAGCTTCCTCGAACACTGAAGCTTTCTTT.

V and J are TRBV5-1 and TRBJ2-3; 10 nucleotides agree with TRBD1. V lost 3 bases to trimming and J lost 0 bases; unmatched junction nucleotides: 4. The CDR3 runs 16 residues. Germline V gene data show CDR1 as SGHRS and CDR2 as YFSETQ. The CDR3: CASSWGDRGSTDTQYF. In DNA, the CDR3 is TGCGCCAGCAGCTGGGGGGACAGGGGTAGCACAGATACGCAGTATTTT.

The V gene is TRBV5-6, the J gene TRBJ2-2; D perhaps matches TRBD2 (6 bases). Germline V CDR1 and CDR2: SGHDT, YYEEEE. V lost 2 bases and J lost 6, with 8 bases in between. The CDR3 has 13 residues. The CDR3 protein is CASSFWGAGELFF. CDR3 in DNA: TGTGCCAGCAGCTTTTGGGGGGCCGGGGAGCTGTTTTTT.

This sequence joins TRBV18 and TRBJ1-4; 7 bases fit TRBD1. The germline V gene encodes CDR1 KGHSH and CDR2 LQKENI. The CDR3 totals 15 residues. Germline trimming cut 3 bases from V and 8 bases from J; bases unmatched to any gene: 9. The CDR3, as DNA: TGTGCCAGCTCACCCCTGGGCGCAGGGGGGGAAAAACTGTTTTTT. It codes for CASSPLGAGGEKLFF.

The CDR3 nucleotides read TGTGCCAGCAGCCAATCGGACAGGGCGGCTTTCTTT. This translates into CASSQSDRAAFF. The rearrangement uses TRBV3-1 (or the pseudogene TRBV3-2) and TRBJ1-1; 8 positions match TRBD1. The junction had 4 bases not matched to a gene; V was cut back by 2 bases and J by 11 bases. Germline V CDR1 and CDR2: LGHDT, YNNKEL (reference sequence). The CDR3 extends over 12 amino acids.

The V gene is TRBV4-1, the J gene TRBJ2-2; TRBD2 agrees at 11 bases. Germline CDR1 and CDR2: MGHRA and YSYEKL. The trim removed 5 bases at V and 0 bases at J, leaving 2 bases unmatched. This CDR3 spans 16 amino acids. The CDR3 region has the DNA TGCGCCAGCAGCAAGACTAGCGGGGCGAACACCGGGGAGCTGTTTTTT. It yields the protein CASSKTSGANTGELFF.